The next 8 T cell receptor beta chains were all read from a single sample in a study of CD8 T cells in ankylosing spondylitis. For these TCRs, the target antigens are not known. TCRdb re-called the 5' RACE reads through MiXCR, storing one row per CDR3 protein. The sample records about 500,000 distinct CDR3 sequences, roughly 13% being singletons. Study-level results: Ankylosing spondylitis blood appeared to be characterized by a TCR beta motif of fewer than ten highly homologous variants.

Material for sequencing was blood, either unsorted or a sorted T cell fraction (not recorded which). The source of these receptors is a male donor with ankylosing spondylitis.

The chain couples TRBV11-2 to TRBJ2-5; no definite D call. Germline V gives CDR1 SGHAT, CDR2 FQNNGV. The V gene lost 6 bases and the J gene lost 5 bases, with 13 bases spanning the gap. The CDR3 contains 13 residues. CDR3 sequence reads: CASRLDGAETQYF. The CDR3 DNA follows: TGTGCCAGCAGACTGGACGGTGCGGAGACCCAGTACTTC.

This clonotype was picked up a small number of times. The chain couples TRBV5-1 to TRBJ1-2, with D possibly being TRBD1 (6 bases). Looked up from germline, CDR1 is SGHRS and CDR2 is YFSETQ. The CDR3 spans 18 residues. The V and J ends lost 2 bases and 2 bases respectively, with 22 bases between them. Here the CDR3 reads CASSFGSATGSWNYGYTF. DNA for the CDR3: TGCGCCAGCAGCTTTGGGTCCGCAACAGGGTCCTGGAACTATGGCTACACCTTC.

This clonotype was recorded many times. The chain carries TRBV20-1 and TRBJ2-5; D is ambiguous. The germline V gene encodes CDR1 DFQATT and CDR2 SNEGSKA (reference sequence). This CDR3 spans 11 amino acids. Trimming took off 0 bases at V and 4 bases at J, with 3 bases between the two ends. CDR3 residues: CSARDGETQYF. The DNA of the CDR3 is TGCAGTGCTAGAGATGGAGAGACCCAGTACTTC.

This clonotype showed up many times. V gene TRBV5-1 combines with J gene TRBJ1-2; no clear D gene. Trimming took off 0 bases at V and 4 bases at J, with 13 bases between the two ends. The germline V gene encodes CDR1 SGHRS and CDR2 YFSETQ. The CDR3 loop spans 15 amino acids. CDR3 DNA: TGCGCCAGCAGCTTGGACCCTCGGGGAGGCTATGGCTACACCTTC. It yields the protein CASSLDPRGGYGYTF.

The CDR3 DNA is TGCAGCGTTGGGGACTTTAGCAATCAGCCCCAGCATTTT. It is translated as CSVGDFSNQPQHF. The V and J genes are TRBV29-1 and TRBJ1-5; tentatively, D is TRBD1 (5 bases). Germline V CDR1 and CDR2: SQVTM, ANQGSEA. V was trimmed by 4 bases and J by 0 bases, leaving 7 bases between them. CDR3 length: 13 residues.

The V call is TRBV20-1, the J call TRBJ2-3; D gene uncertain. CDR3 length: 11 amino acids. Germline V gene lookup returns CDR1 DFQATT and CDR2 SNEGSKA (reference sequence). V was pared by 7 bases and J by 3 bases, with 8 bases between. Here the CDR3 DNA reads TGCAGTGAGAAGCGAACAGATACGCAGTATTTT. Its protein product is CSEKRTDTQYF.

The sample holds a few counts of this clonotype. V is TRBV5-1 and J is TRBJ2-7; D is ambiguous. The V end lost 5 bases, the J end lost 0 bases, and 9 bases lay between the germline ends. The V gene's germline CDR1 is SGHRS and CDR2 YFSETQ. The CDR3 has 13 amino acids. Here the CDR3 DNA reads TGCGCCAGCAGGGAGACTGGCTCCTACGAGCAGTACTTC. Its translation is CASRETGSYEQYF.

The chain is built from TRBV27 and TRBJ2-1; D is unresolved. Trimming removed 6 bases at V and 5 bases at J, with 17 bases between. The CDR3 runs to 15 residues. Germline assignment: CDR1 MNHEY and CDR2 SMNVEV (reference sequence). This chain's CDR3 is CASSPATNLNNEQFF. The CDR3 DNA is TGTGCCAGCAGCCCCGCGACAAACCTAAACAATGAGCAGTTCTTC.